This TCR beta chain was sequenced during a study of Ad26.COV2.S vaccination and SARS-CoV-2 variants. Study-level background: Enrolled in COV1001, the donor was in the Ad26.COV2.S trial arm, which received the vaccine.

Germline V gives CDR1 SGHDT, CDR2 YYEEEE. V trimming: 4 bases; J trimming: 3 bases; junction bases outside the gene matches: 6. The CDR3 loop spans 15 amino acids. Documented treatment: some 20 received Ad26.COV2.S at low or high dose, single or two shots; 5 received placebo; per-sample allocation not given. After the first vaccine or placebo injection, samples were drawn on day 63. The table came from immunoSEQ multiplex PCR; TCRdb's copy has only in-frame clones and leaves some out. The data show 380,000 or so clones, with about four fifths seen just once and about 8% held by the top ten. This receptor was identified in a person aged 18 to 65 who received the Ad26.COV2.S COVID-19 vaccine or a placebo. Here the sequenced sample was peripheral blood, taken in a trial of Ad26.COV2.S vaccine versus placebo. This rearrangement joins TRBV5-6 to TRBJ2-1; 8 positions match TRBD2. DNA of the CDR3: TGTGCCAGCAGCCATAGCGGGGAACACTACAATGAGCAGTTCTTC. It specifies CASSHSGEHYNEQFF.